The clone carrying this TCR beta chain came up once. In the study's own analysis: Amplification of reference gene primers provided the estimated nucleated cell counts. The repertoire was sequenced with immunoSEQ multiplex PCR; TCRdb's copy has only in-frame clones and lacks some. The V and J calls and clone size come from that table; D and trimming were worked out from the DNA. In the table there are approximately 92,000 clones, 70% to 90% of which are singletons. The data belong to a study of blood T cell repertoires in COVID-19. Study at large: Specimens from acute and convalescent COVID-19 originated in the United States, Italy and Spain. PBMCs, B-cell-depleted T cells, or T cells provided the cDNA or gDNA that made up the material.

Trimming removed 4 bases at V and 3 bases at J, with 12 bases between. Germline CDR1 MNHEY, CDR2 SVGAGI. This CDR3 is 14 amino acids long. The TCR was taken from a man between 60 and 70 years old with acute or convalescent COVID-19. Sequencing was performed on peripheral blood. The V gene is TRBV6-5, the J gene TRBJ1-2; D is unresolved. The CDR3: CASSSSREDYGYTF. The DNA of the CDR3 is TGTGCCAGCAGTTCGAGCCGGGAGGACTATGGCTACACCTTC.